Listed here are 29 T cell receptor beta chains from one sample, sequenced in a study of T cell responses to AZD1222 COVID-19 vaccine. TCRdb's table, derived via immunoSEQ multiplex PCR, lists solely in-frame clones and lacks some. This repertoire shows more than 95,000 clones, around 88% found once; its top ten account for over 8.5%. The source was peripheral blood, collected on day 0 of MenACWY control vaccination. These receptors all come from an adult in good health.

The J gene is TRBJ2-3, the V gene TRBV5-1; D gene uncertain. The V and J ends lost 6 bases and 2 bases respectively, with 10 bases between them. The CDR3 contains 13 residues. Germline CDR1 reads SGHRS; CDR2 reads YFSETQ. DNA for the CDR3: TGCGCCAGCAAGCCCTCGCCCACAGATACGCAGTATTTT. Protein product: CASKPSPTDTQYF.

The V gene is TRBV12-2, the J gene TRBJ2-3; the table assigns TRBD2, which was not confirmed against the DNA. TRBV12-2 is a pseudogene locus. This CDR3 has 15 residues. CDR3 bases: TGTGCAAGTCGCTTATCTAGCGGGAATGGGGATACGCAGTATTTT. Its translation is CASRLSSGNGDTQYF.

This clone was recorded a few times. The chain couples TRBV12-3 or TRBV12-4 to TRBJ1-1, with D unclear. Trimming shortened V by 3 bases and J by 1 base, and 6 bases separated the two germline ends. The length of the CDR3 is 13 residues. CDR3 bases: TGTGCCAGCAGTTTCCAGACGAACACTGAAGCTTTCTTT. Its protein is CASSFQTNTEAFF.

The V and J genes are TRBV12-3 or TRBV12-4 and TRBJ1-2; no reliable D call. The V and J ends lost 6 bases and 8 bases respectively, with 16 bases between them. The CDR3 has 13 amino acids. CDR3 amino acids: CASSPQERQGYTF. The CDR3 DNA follows: TGTGCCAGCAGCCCCCAGGAGCGACAAGGCTACACCTTC.

This clone occurred a few times. The V call is TRBV5-3, the J call TRBJ2-1, with D perhaps given as TRBD1 or TRBD2 (5 bases each). TRBV5-3 counts as an open reading frame of uncertain function. Trimming stripped 6 bases from V and 5 bases from J, with 33 bases between. This CDR3 has 20 amino acids. The CDR3 is CARTIGDPGMGDPTNNEQFF. The CDR3 DNA follows: TGTGCCAGAACCATCGGGGACCCAGGTATGGGGGACCCAACCAACAATGAGCAGTTCTTC.

This clone was counted once. This chain links TRBV11-3 with TRBJ2-1; a possible D gene is TRBD2 (6 bases). The length of the CDR3 is 15 residues. V was pared by 6 bases and J by 0 bases, with 12 bases between. Germline CDR1 and CDR2: SGHNT and YENEEA. CDR3 bases: TGTGCCAGCAGACGGAGGGGCAGCTCCTACAATGAGCAGTTCTTC. Translated, it gives CASRRRGSSYNEQFF.

The gene calls are TRBV29-1 and TRBJ2-7; TRBD1 matches 10 bases. The germline CDR1 and CDR2 sequences are SQVTM and ANQGSEA. The CDR3 contains 13 residues. The V and J ends lost 4 bases and 6 bases, in that order; junction bases with no gene match: 6. CDR3 nucleotides: TGCAGCGTTGCCGAGACAGGGGGCTCCGAGCAGTACTTC. Protein: CSVAETGGSEQYF.

Concerning this clone: The same CDR3 is also encoded by other DNA sequences in this sample. Here the CDR3 DNA reads TGCGCCAGCAGCCTAGGACAGGGGAGCTACGAGCAGTACTTC. The encoded protein is CASSLGQGSYEQYF. The chain is built from TRBV5-1 and TRBJ2-7; 9 bases line up with TRBD1. The CDR3 is made up of 14 amino acids. Germline loops: CDR1 SGHRS, CDR2 YFSETQ. After removal of 4 bases from V and 3 bases from J, the junction contained 5 bases not matched to a gene.

The rearrangement uses TRBV12-3 or TRBV12-4 and TRBJ2-2; TRBD1 might be the D (6 bases). The CDR3 totals 13 residues. Trimming removed 4 bases from V and 5 bases from J, with 8 bases in between. The CDR3: CASSSQGTGELFF. The CDR3 region has the DNA TGTGCCAGCAGTTCTCAGGGGACCGGGGAGCTGTTTTTT.

The chain carries TRBV5-1 and TRBJ2-3, with D perhaps matching TRBD1 (6 bases). CDR3 length: 15 residues. The germline gives CDR1 SGHRS, CDR2 YFSETQ. Trimming shortened V by 4 bases and J by 6 bases, and 18 bases separated the two germline ends. CDR3 bases: TGCGCCAGCAGCCAGCAGGGACATGCGGTCGATACGCAGTATTTT. Its protein product is CASSQQGHAVDTQYF. The variable domain in full, with the rest retrieved from reference TRBV5-1 and TRBJ2-3, is KAGVTQTPRYLIKTRGQQVTLSCSPISGHRSVSWYQQTPGQGLQFLFEYFSETQRNKGNFPGRFSGRQFSNSRSEMNVSTLELGDSALYLCASSQQGHAVDTQYFGPGTRLTVL.

Details on this clone: Other nucleotide sequences in the sample specify the same CDR3. The chain joins TRBV5-1 to TRBJ2-5, with D hard to call. The CDR3 loop spans 12 amino acids. Looked up from germline, CDR1 is SGHRS and CDR2 is YFSETQ. Trimming pared 0 bases from V and 0 bases from J, leaving 0 bases between. The CDR3 sequence: CASSLDQETQYF. CDR3 in DNA: TGCGCCAGCAGCTTGGACCAAGAGACCCAGTACTTC.

The chain employs TRBV5-1 and TRBJ1-1; tentative D call: TRBD1 (5 bases). CDR3 length: 14 residues. Germline V gene lookup returns CDR1 SGHRS and CDR2 YFSETQ. The ends were cut back, 4 bases at V and 1 base at J, with 11 bases in the middle. Written as DNA, the CDR3 is TGCGCCAGCAGCGAAAGTCAGGGGAACACTGAAGCTTTCTTT. It translates to CASSESQGNTEAFF.

V usage is TRBV27 and J usage is TRBJ2-3; D gene unclear. CDR3 length equals 12 residues. V was clipped by 6 bases and J by 0 bases, with 4 bases between them. Germline-derived CDR1 and CDR2 are MNHEY and SMNVEV (reference sequence). The CDR3 protein is CASRSSTDTQYF. CDR3 DNA: TGTGCCAGCAGATCAAGCACAGATACGCAGTATTTT.

This clone was recorded once. This chain uses TRBV11-3 with TRBJ1-1, with TRBD1 matching over 10 bases. CDR1 and CDR2 from the germline V gene are SGHNT and YENEEA. This CDR3 is built from 15 residues. Trimming cost V 5 bases and J 2 bases; bases outside gene matches: 5. CDR3 sequence reads: CASSARTGGNTEAFF. CDR3 bases: TGTGCCAGCAGCGCAAGGACAGGGGGAAACACTGAAGCTTTCTTT.

The chain has TRBV27 and TRBJ2-1, with a tentative D call TRBD2 (6 bases). There are 15 residues in the CDR3. V was clipped by 6 bases and J by 7 bases, with 19 bases between them. CDR1 and CDR2 (germline): MNHEY, SMNVEV (reference sequence). Here the CDR3 reads CASREMWGVGNEQFF. CDR3 nucleotide sequence: TGTGCCAGCAGGGAAATGTGGGGGGTGGGGAATGAGCAGTTCTTC.

The V call is TRBV11-3, the J call TRBJ2-2; 8 positions match TRBD1. The CDR3 is 14 residues long. CDR1 is SGHNT, CDR2 YENEEA, per germline. Trimming removed 4 bases from V and 6 bases from J; junction bases left unmatched: 4. CDR3 residues: CASSSYRGSGELFF. DNA of the CDR3: TGTGCCAGCAGCTCTTACAGGGGGTCCGGGGAGCTGTTTTTT. Complete variable domain (other parts from reference TRBV11-3 and TRBJ2-2): EAGVVQSPRYKIIEKKQPVAFWCNPISGHNTLYWYLQNLGQGPELLIRYENEEAVDDSQLPKDRFSAERLKGVDSTLKIQPAELGDSAVYLCASSSYRGSGELFFGEGSRLTVL.

The chain is built from TRBV6-5 and TRBJ2-5, with D unclear. The CDR3 sequence is 14 residues long. Trimming took 6 bases from V and 2 from J, leaving 13 bases between them. CDR1 MNHEY and CDR2 SVGAGI come from the germline V gene. The CDR3 DNA reads as TGTGCCAGCAGCCCCCTTATGGGACAAGAGACCCAGTACTTC. Translated: CASSPLMGQETQYF.

V gene TRBV12-3 or TRBV12-4 combines with J gene TRBJ1-2; D unclear. The CDR3 has 13 amino acids. The V gene lost 3 bases and the J gene lost 3 bases, with 8 bases spanning the gap. DNA for the CDR3: TGTGCCAGCAGTTTCGAAGGTGACTATGGCTACACCTTC. Amino acids: CASSFEGDYGYTF.

The chain links TRBV5-5 to TRBJ1-5; D is perhaps TRBD1 (5 bases). Trimming shortened V by 4 bases and J by 3 bases, and 20 bases separated the two germline ends. From germline, CDR1 is SGHKS and CDR2 YYEKEE (reference sequence). This CDR3 has 17 amino acids. Written as DNA, the CDR3 is TGTGCCAGCAGCCCCTGGGTCCGGCTTGGGGCCAATCAGCCCCAGCATTTT. Translated: CASSPWVRLGANQPQHF.

The genes are TRBV7-2 and TRBJ2-1; 7 nucleotides align to TRBD2. From germline, CDR1 is SGHTA and CDR2 FQGNSA. V trimming: 3 bases; J trimming: 8 bases; junction bases outside the gene matches: 4. The CDR3 length is 13 residues. CDR3 DNA sequence: TGTGCCAGCAGCTTCCGGGGGGTACATGAGCAGTTCTTC. Encoded protein: CASSFRGVHEQFF.

This chain joins TRBV7-3 and TRBJ2-3; unclear D gene. The CDR3 consists of 15 residues. V was pared by 5 bases and J by 2 bases, with 14 bases between. The germline CDR1 and CDR2 sequences are SGHTA and FQGTGA. The CDR3, as DNA: TGTGCCAGCAGCCCCCAGGACCAGGACACAGATACGCAGTATTTT. Translated, it gives CASSPQDQDTDTQYF. Drawing the rest from reference TRBV7-3 and TRBJ2-3, the complete variable domain is GAGVSQTPSNKVTEKGKYVELRCDPISGHTALYWYRQSLGQGPEFLIYFQGTGAADDSGLPNDRFFAVRPEGSVSTLKIQRTERGDSAVYLCASSPQDQDTDTQYFGPGTRLTVL.

This rearrangement joins TRBV5-1 to TRBJ1-1; D unclear. The germline V gene encodes CDR1 SGHRS and CDR2 YFSETQ. This CDR3 has 15 residues. Between the trimmed V and J ends, which lost 0 bases and 0 bases, there was a span of 9 bases. CDR3 bases: TGCGCCAGCAGCTTGGGTGGACTTCTGAACACTGAAGCTTTCTTT. Protein sequence: CASSLGGLLNTEAFF.

The V gene is TRBV11-3, the J gene TRBJ2-7, with D unresolved. CDR1 is SGHNT and CDR2 is YENEEA in the germline V gene. This CDR3 region has 15 residues. V gave up 4 bases and J gave up 3 bases, with 16 bases separating them. CDR3 bases: TGTGCCAGCAGCTACATGGTATCTGCTCTCTACGAGCAGTACTTC. This codes for CASSYMVSALYEQYF.

This chain connects TRBV30 to TRBJ2-7; maybe TRBD1 (6 bases). The CDR3 has 15 residues. The V gene's germline CDR1 is GTSNPN and CDR2 SVGIG (reference sequence). With 0 bases removed from V and 2 bases from J, the gap between germline ends came to 14 bases. The CDR3 is CAWSVQARGPYEQYF. CDR3 nucleotide sequence: TGTGCCTGGAGTGTACAGGCCAGGGGCCCCTACGAGCAGTACTTC.

V and J are TRBV6-6 and TRBJ2-7; D might be TRBD2 (5 bases). V was cut by 5 bases and J by 0 bases, with 14 bases left in between. Germline-derived CDR1 and CDR2 are MNHNY and SVGAGI (reference sequence). The CDR3 loop spans 15 amino acids. The CDR3, as DNA: TGTGCCAGCAGTCCCCCCGGGAATCCCTCCTACGAGCAGTACTTC. It is translated as CASSPPGNPSYEQYF.

The CDR3: CATSRALREQYF. The CDR3 coding sequence is TGTGCCACCAGCAGAGCGCTGCGCGAGCAGTACTTC. The chain couples TRBV15 to TRBJ2-7; D gene ambiguous. Looked up from germline, CDR1 is LNHNV and CDR2 is YYDKDF (reference sequence). The CDR3 is made up of 12 amino acids. Trimming left V 1 base short and J 6 bases short, with 7 bases between.

This chain joins TRBV7-6 and TRBJ1-6; TRBD1 aligns across 9 bases. Losses at the gene ends were 5 bases for V and 10 bases for J; bases not matched to a gene: 9. The germline V gene encodes CDR1 SGHVS and CDR2 FNYEAQ. This CDR3 comprises 15 residues. The CDR3 DNA follows: TGTGCCAGCAGCCCCCGGACAGGGGAGAACTCACCCCTCCACTTT. Amino acid sequence: CASSPRTGENSPLHF.

The chain uses TRBV27 and TRBJ2-7, with D hard to call. The CDR3 is 14 amino acids. Per the germline V gene, CDR1 is MNHEY and CDR2 is SMNVEV (reference sequence). V dropped 2 bases and J dropped 4 bases, with 12 bases sitting between them. CDR3 DNA sequence: TGTGCCAGCAGTTTAAGGTTCGAGGCGTACGAGCAGTACTTC. The encoded protein is CASSLRFEAYEQYF.

The chain couples TRBV28 to TRBJ2-2; no definite D call. The CDR3 is 12 amino acids. Trimming shortened V by 3 bases and J by 7 bases, and 6 bases separated the two germline ends. Germline loops: CDR1 MDHEN, CDR2 SYDVKM. The CDR3 reads CASSFTIGELFF. The CDR3 DNA reads TGTGCCAGCAGTTTTACGATCGGGGAGCTGTTTTTT. Filled out from reference TRBV28 and TRBJ2-2, the complete variable domain reads DVKVTQSSRYLVKRTGEKVFLECVQDMDHENMFWYRQDPGLGLRLIYFSYDVKMKEKGDIPEGYSVSREKKERFSLILESASTNQTSMYLCASSFTIGELFFGEGSRLTVL.